This TCR beta chain was found in a study of blood T cell repertoires in COVID-19. Germline CDR1 is MDHEN and CDR2 is SYDVKM. Trimming cost V 2 bases and J 5 bases, with 6 bases left between them. The CDR3 contains 12 residues. Per the original methods: Quantification of nucleated cells was approximated via reference gene primer amplification. The protocol was immunoSEQ multiplex PCR, while the TCRdb copy is restricted to in-frame clones and leaves out a portion. That table is the source of V, J and clone size, and D and trimming were worked out from the DNA. The sample lists about 80,000 clones, nearly 90% seen once, with 6% to 8% in the top ten.

Sequencing was carried out using peripheral blood. This receptor was taken from a man in his 70s with acute or convalescent COVID-19. The rearrangement uses TRBV28 and TRBJ1-2, with D tentatively TRBD1 (5 bases). CDR3 sequence reads: CASSLQGYGYTF. CDR3 DNA: TGTGCCAGCAGTTTACAGGGATATGGCTACACCTTC.